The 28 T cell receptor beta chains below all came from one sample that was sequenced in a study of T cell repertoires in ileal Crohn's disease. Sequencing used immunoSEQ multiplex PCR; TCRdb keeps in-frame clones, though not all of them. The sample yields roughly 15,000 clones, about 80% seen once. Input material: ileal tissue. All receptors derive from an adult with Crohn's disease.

CDR3 sequence reads: CASSTGLVVETQYF. In nucleotides, the CDR3 is TGTGCCAGCAGCACGGGACTAGTCGTGGAGACCCAGTACTTC. This sequence joins TRBV5-6 and TRBJ2-5; 8 bases fit TRBD2. J was trimmed by 5 bases and V by 4 bases; bases with no gene match: 7. The germline V gene encodes CDR1 SGHDT and CDR2 YYEEEE. This CDR3 region has 14 residues.

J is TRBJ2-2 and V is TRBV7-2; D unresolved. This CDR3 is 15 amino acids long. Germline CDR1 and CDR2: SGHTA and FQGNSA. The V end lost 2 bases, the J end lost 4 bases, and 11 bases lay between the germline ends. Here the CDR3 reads CASSLLGESTGELFF. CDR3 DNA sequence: TGTGCCAGCAGCTTATTGGGCGAGTCCACCGGGGAGCTGTTTTTT. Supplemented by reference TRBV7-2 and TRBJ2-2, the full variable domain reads GAGVSQSPSNKVTEKGKDVELRCDPISGHTALYWYRQSLGQGLEFLIYFQGNSAPDKSGLPSDRFSAERTGGSVSTLTIQRTQQEDSAVYLCASSLLGESTGELFFGEGSRLTVL.

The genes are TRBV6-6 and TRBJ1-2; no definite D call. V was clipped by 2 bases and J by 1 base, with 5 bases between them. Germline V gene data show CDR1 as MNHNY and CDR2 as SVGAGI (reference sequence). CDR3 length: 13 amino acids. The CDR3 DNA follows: TGTGCCAGCAGTTACGAGGGTAACTATGGCTACACCTTC. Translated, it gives CASSYEGNYGYTF.

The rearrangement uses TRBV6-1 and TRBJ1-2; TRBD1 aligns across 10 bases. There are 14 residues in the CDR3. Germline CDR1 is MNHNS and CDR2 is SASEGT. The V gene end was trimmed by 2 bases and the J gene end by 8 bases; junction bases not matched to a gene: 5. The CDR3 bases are TGTGCCAGCAGTGAACCTGGGACAGGGGAAGGCTACACCTTC. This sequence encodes CASSEPGTGEGYTF.

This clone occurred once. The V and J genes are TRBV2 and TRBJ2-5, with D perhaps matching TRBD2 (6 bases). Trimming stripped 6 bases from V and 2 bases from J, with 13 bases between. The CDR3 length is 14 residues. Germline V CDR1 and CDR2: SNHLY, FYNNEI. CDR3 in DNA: TGTGCCAGCAGGCGGGACTTACCTCAAGAGACCCAGTACTTC. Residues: CASRRDLPQETQYF.

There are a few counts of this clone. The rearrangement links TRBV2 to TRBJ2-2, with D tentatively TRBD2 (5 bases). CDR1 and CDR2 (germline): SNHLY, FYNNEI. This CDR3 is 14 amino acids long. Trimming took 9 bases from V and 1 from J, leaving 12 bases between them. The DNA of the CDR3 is TGTGCCAGAACTTGGGGAGAGAACACCGGGGAGCTGTTTTTT. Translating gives CARTWGENTGELFF.

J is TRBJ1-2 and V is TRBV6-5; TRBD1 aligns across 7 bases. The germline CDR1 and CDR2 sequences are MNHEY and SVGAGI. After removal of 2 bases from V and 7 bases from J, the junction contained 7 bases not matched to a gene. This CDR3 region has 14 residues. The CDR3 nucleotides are TGTGCCAGCAGTTACGACGGAGCAGGGGGTGGCTACACCTTC. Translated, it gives CASSYDGAGGGYTF.

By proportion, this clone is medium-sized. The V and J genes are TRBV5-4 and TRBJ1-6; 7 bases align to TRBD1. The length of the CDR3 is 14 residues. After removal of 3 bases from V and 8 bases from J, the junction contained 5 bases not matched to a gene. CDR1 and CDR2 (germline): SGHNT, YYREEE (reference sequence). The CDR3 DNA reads TGTGCCAGCAGCTCCGAAACAGGGGATTCACCCCTCCACTTT. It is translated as CASSSETGDSPLHF.

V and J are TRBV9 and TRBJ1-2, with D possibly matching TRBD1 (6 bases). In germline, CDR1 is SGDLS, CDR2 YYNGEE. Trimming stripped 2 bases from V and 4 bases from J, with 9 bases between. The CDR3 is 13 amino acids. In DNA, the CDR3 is TGTGCCAGCAGCGTTTGGGACACCTATGGCTACACCTTC. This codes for CASSVWDTYGYTF.

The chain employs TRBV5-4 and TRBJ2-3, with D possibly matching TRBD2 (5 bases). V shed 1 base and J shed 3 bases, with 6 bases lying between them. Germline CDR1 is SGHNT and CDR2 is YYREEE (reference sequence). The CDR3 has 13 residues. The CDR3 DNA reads TGTGCCAGCAGCTTGCGGGAAACAGATACGCAGTATTTT. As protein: CASSLRETDTQYF.

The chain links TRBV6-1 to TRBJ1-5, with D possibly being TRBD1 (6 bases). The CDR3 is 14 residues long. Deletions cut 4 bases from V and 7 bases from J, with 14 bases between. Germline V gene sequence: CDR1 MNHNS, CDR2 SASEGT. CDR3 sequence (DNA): TGTGCCAGCAGTGGAAACAGGGTCGGGCAGCCCCAGCATTTT. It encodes CASSGNRVGQPQHF.

Here the CDR3 reads CASSSALGAWSTDTQYF. DNA of the CDR3: TGTGCCAGTAGCTCCGCGTTGGGGGCTTGGAGCACAGATACGCAGTATTTT. The chain joins TRBV19 to TRBJ2-3; D perhaps matches TRBD1 (6 bases). This CDR3 is built from 17 residues. Germline CDR1 and CDR2: LNHDA and SQIVND (reference sequence). The V end lost 6 bases, the J end lost 0 bases, and 19 bases lay between the germline ends.

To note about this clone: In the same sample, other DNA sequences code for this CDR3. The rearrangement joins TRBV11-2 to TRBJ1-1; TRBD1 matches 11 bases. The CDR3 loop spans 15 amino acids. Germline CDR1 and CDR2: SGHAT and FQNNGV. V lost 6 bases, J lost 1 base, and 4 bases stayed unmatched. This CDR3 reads CASRRTGGENTEAFF. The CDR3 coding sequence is TGTGCCAGCAGGAGGACAGGGGGCGAGAACACTGAAGCTTTCTTT. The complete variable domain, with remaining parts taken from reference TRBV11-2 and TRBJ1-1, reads EAGVAQSPRYKIIEKRQSVAFWCNPISGHATLYWYQQILGQGPKLLIQFQNNGVVDDSQLPKDRFSAERLKGVDSTLKIQPAKLEDSAVYLCASRRTGGENTEAFFGQGTRLTVV.

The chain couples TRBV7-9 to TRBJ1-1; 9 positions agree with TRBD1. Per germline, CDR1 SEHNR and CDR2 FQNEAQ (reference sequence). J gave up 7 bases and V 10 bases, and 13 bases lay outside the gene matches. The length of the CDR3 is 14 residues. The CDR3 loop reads CAILGTGRNDEAFF. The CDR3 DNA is TGTGCCATATTAGGGACAGGGAGGAATGATGAAGCTTTCTTT.

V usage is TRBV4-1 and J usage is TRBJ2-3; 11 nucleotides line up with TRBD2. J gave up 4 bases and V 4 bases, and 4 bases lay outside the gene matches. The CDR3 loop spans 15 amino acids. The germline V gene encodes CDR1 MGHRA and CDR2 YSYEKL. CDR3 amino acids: CASSLGTSGSDTQYF. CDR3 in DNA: TGCGCCAGCAGCCTCGGGACTAGCGGCTCAGATACGCAGTATTTT.

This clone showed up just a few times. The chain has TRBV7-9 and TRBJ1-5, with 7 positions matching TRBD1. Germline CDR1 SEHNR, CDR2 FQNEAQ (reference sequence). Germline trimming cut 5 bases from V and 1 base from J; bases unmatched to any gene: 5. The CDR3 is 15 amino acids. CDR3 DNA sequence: TGTGCCAGCAGCGCAGGGGGTAGCAGCAATCAGCCCCAGCATTTT. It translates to CASSAGGSSNQPQHF.

The CDR3 region is CASSYSASSGELFF. In DNA, the CDR3 is TGTGCCAGCAGTTACTCGGCTAGCTCCGGGGAGCTGTTTTTT. The chain links TRBV6-5 to TRBJ2-2, with a weak D call TRBD2 (5 bases). This CDR3 contains 14 residues. V gave up 0 bases and J gave up 6 bases, with 8 bases separating them. CDR1 and CDR2 from the germline V gene are MNHEY and SVGAGI.

CDR3 DNA: TGTGCCTGGAGTGTACCCCTAGCGGGGGGAAAGTACGAGCAGTACTTC. Translating it yields CAWSVPLAGGKYEQYF. The chain links TRBV30 to TRBJ2-7; 11 nucleotides agree with TRBD2. The CDR3 has 16 amino acids. From germline, CDR1 is GTSNPN and CDR2 SVGIG (reference sequence). V lost 0 bases to trimming and J lost 4 bases; unmatched junction nucleotides: 8.

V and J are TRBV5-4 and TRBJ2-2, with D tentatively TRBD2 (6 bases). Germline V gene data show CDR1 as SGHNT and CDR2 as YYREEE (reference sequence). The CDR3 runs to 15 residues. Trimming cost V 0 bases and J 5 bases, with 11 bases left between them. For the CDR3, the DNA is TGTGCCAGCAGCTTGGGGGTAGCGGAGACCGGGGAGCTGTTTTTT. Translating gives CASSLGVAETGELFF.

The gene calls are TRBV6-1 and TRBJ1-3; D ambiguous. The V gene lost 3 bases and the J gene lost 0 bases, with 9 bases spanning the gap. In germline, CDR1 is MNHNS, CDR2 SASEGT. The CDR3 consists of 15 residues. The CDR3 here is CASSESGSSGNTIYF. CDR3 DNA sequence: TGTGCCAGCAGTGAGAGTGGGAGCTCTGGAAACACCATATATTTT.

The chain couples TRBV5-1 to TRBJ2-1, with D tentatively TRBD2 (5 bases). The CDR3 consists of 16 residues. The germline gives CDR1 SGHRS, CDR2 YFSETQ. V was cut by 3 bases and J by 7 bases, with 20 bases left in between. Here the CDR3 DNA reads TGCGCCAGCAGCTCTCGGGGAGCACTCCTCCAAAATGAGCAGTTCTTC. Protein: CASSSRGALLQNEQFF. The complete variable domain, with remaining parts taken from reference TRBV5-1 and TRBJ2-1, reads KAGVTQTPRYLIKTRGQQVTLSCSPISGHRSVSWYQQTPGQGLQFLFEYFSETQRNKGNFPGRFSGRQFSNSRSEMNVSTLELGDSALYLCASSSRGALLQNEQFFGPGTRLTVL.

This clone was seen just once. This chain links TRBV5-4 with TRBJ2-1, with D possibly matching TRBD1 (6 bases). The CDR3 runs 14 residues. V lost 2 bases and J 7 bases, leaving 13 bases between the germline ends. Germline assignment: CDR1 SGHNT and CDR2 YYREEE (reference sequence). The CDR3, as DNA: TGTGCCAGCAGCTTCCTGGGGGCAGATAATGAGCAGTTCTTC. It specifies CASSFLGADNEQFF. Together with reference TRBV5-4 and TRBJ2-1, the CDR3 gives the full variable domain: ETGVTQSPTHLIKTRGQQVTLRCSSQSGHNTVSWYQQALGQGPQFIFQYYREEENGRGNFPPRFSGLQFPNYSSELNVNALELDDSALYLCASSFLGADNEQFFGPGTRLTVL.

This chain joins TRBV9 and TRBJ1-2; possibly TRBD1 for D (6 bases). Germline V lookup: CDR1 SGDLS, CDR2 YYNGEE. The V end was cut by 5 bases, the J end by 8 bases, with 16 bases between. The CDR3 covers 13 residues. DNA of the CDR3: TGTGCCAGCAGTAGCGGGGGCGGAGGAGGCTACACCTTC. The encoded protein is CASSSGGGGGYTF. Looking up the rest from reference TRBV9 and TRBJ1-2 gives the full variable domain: DSGVTQTPKHLITATGQRVTLRCSPRSGDLSVYWYQQSLDQGLQFLIQYYNGEERAKGNILERFSAQQFPDLHSELNLSSLELGDSALYFCASSSGGGGGYTFGSGTRLTVV.

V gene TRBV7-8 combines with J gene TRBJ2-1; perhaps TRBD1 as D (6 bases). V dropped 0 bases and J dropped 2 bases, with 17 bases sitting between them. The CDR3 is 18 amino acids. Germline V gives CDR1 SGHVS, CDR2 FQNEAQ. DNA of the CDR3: TGTGCCAGCAGCTTAGCCCCCCGCGGACAGCCTACCTACAATGAGCAGTTCTTC. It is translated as CASSLAPRGQPTYNEQFF.

CDR3 amino acids: CASSFLAWEQYV. The CDR3 DNA reads as TGTGCCAGCAGCTTCCTAGCCTGGGAGCAGTACGTC. The J gene is TRBJ2-7, the V gene TRBV11-2; tentative D call: TRBD2 (5 bases). V lost 3 bases and J 7 bases, leaving 10 bases between the germline ends. The CDR3 length is 12 residues. CDR1 is SGHAT, CDR2 FQNNGV, per germline.

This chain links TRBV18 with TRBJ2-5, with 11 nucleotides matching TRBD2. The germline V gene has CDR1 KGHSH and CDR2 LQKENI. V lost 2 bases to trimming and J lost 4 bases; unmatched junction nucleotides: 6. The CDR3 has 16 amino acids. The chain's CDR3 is CASSPSSSGGPETQYF. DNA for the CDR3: TGTGCCAGCTCACCAAGTTCTAGCGGGGGGCCAGAGACCCAGTACTTC.

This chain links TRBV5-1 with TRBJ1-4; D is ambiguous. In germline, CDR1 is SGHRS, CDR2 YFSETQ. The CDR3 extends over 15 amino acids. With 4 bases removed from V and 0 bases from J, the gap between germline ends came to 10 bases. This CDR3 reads CASSPTPATNEKLFF. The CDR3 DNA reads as TGCGCCAGCAGCCCCACTCCTGCAACTAATGAAAAACTGTTTTTT.

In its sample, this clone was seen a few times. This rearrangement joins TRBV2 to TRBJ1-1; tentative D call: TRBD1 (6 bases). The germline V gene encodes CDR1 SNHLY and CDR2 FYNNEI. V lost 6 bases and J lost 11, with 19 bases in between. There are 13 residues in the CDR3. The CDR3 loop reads CASRKDSQGQAFF. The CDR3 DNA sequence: TGTGCCAGCAGAAAGGACAGCCAAGGGCAGGCTTTCTTT.